The present T cell receptor beta chain was sequenced within a study of T cells in Graves' hyperthyroidism and ophthalmopathy. This CDR3 region has 16 residues. Germline CDR1 is MNHEY and CDR2 is SVGAGI. V gave up 0 bases and J gave up 2 bases, with 11 bases separating them. This clonotype was seen at least ten times. What was amplified from RNA transcripts were TCR beta CDR3 regions. RT-PCR in the first round (using the HTBI primer set) targeted the TCR CDR3. TCRdb used MiXCR to reprocess the multiplex PCR reads, holding one entry per CDR3 protein. The sample includes more than 300,000 distinct CDR3 sequences, under 15% of them seen just once.

The gene calls are TRBV6-5 and TRBJ1-5; D is unclear. The source of this sequence is a woman younger than 30 with Graves' hyperthyroidism. The sequenced sample consisted of blood. CDR3 sequence (DNA): TGTGCCAGCAGTTACTCTGTTGACGGACGCAATCAGCCCCAGCATTTT. Amino acid sequence: CASSYSVDGRNQPQHF.